The rows below give T cell receptor beta chains drawn from one sample of a study of T cells and copy number aberrations in small-cell lung cancer. Data came from immunoSEQ multiplex PCR; TCRdb stores just in-frame clones and leaves some out. The sample records approximately 6,600 clones, around 76% being singletons. The sample comprised normal tissue next to the tumor. The source of these receptors is a woman in her 70s with small cell lung cancer. Some clones in this sample may be carry-over from other donors' samples. CDR3s include the opening cysteine and the closing phenylalanine or tryptophan. D genes are given only for firm matches. Clone sizes are given selectively: once, few, many, or a class where the clone is expanded.

d_gene	abundance	j_gene	v_gene	CDR3nt	CDR3aa
-	-	TRBJ1-4	TRBV5-4	TGTGCCAGCAGCCTTAATGTAGCTGGAGCTAATGAAAAACTGTTTTTT	CASSLNVAGANEKLFF
-	-	TRBJ2-3	TRBV18	TGTGCCAGCTCACCTCAGGGGCGGGATACGCAGTATTTT	CASSPQGRDTQYF
-	-	TRBJ1-3	TRBV6-6	TGTGCCAGCGGCCCCGACGGCTCTGGAAACACCATATATTTT	CASGPDGSGNTIYF
-	-	TRBJ1-5	TRBV5-1	TGCGCCAGCAGCTTGGGAGGGGAAGGCAATCAGCCCCAGCATTTT	CASSLGGEGNQPQHF
TRBD1	-	TRBJ2-7	TRBV18	TGTGCTAGCTCCGGGACAGAGACCTACGAGCAGTACTTC	CASSGTETYEQYF
-	-	TRBJ2-1	TRBV29-1	TGCAGCGTTGAATGGAGTAGGACGGTCTATGGGGCTGGGCAGTTCTTC	CSVEWSRTVYGAGQFF
-	medium-sized	TRBJ2-2	TRBV28	TGTGCCAGCATGGGCTCTAGACAGAGCACCGGGGAGCTGTTTTTT	CASMGSRQSTGELFF
-	-	TRBJ2-5	TRBV19	TGTGCCACAAAGACCCTCGGGACACCCCAAGAGACCCAGTACTTC	CATKTLGTPQETQYF
-	-	TRBJ2-5	TRBV10-3	TGTGCCATCAGCAGTGGGGGGCTGGAGACCCAGTACTTC	CAISSGGLETQYF
TRBD2	-	TRBJ2-5	TRBV2	TGTGCCAGCAGTGACGCTCTAGCGGGAGTACGAGAGACCCAGTACTTC	CASSDALAGVRETQYF
-	-	TRBJ2-3	TRBV7-6	TGTGCCAGCAGCTTTGGGAAGGGAAGCACAGATACGCAGTATTTT	CASSFGKGSTDTQYF
-	-	TRBJ1-2	TRBV7-3	TGTGCCAGCAGCTTTTCCGCAGGTGATGGCTACACCTTC	CASSFSAGDGYTF
-	once	TRBJ2-2	TRBV5-1	TGCGCCAGCAGCTCCCACGTGGGCGGGACGAACACCGGGGAGCTGTTTTTT	CASSSHVGGTNTGELFF
TRBD2	once	TRBJ2-3	TRBV7-2	TGTGCCAGCAGCTTAGGGGTAACGGGAGGGCCAACAGATACGCAGTATTTT	CASSLGVTGGPTDTQYF
-	-	TRBJ2-3	TRBV6-5	TGTGCCAGCGGACCAATGCTGGGCGGCACAGATACACAGTATTTT	CASGPMLGGTDTQYF
TRBD1	-	TRBJ1-5	TRBV28	TGTGCCAGCAGTTTTGGGACAGGGGTGGTATCCCAGCATTTT	CASSFGTGVVSQHF
-	-	TRBJ2-2	TRBV28	TGTGCCAGCAGTTCGGCCCCCGTCTCGAACACCGGGGAGCTGTTTTTT	CASSSAPVSNTGELFF
TRBD1	-	TRBJ2-7	TRBV5-4	TGTGCCAGCAGCTTCCCGGGACAGGGATACTACGAGCAGTACTTC	CASSFPGQGYYEQYF
-	-	TRBJ2-5	TRBV5-1	TGCGCCAGCAGCTTGGGCTATTTGGAGACCCAGTACTTC	CASSLGYLETQYF
TRBD1	-	TRBJ2-4	TRBV30	TGTGCCTGGAGTGTATTTGGGGTAACAGGGGGCTCGAACATTCAGTACTTC	CAWSVFGVTGGSNIQYF
TRBD2	once	TRBJ2-1	TRBV4-2	TGTGCCAGCAGCCAAGATTTTGGGCGGGAGCAGGAGCAGTTCTTC	CASSQDFGREQEQFF
-	-	TRBJ2-1	TRBV11-3	TGTGCCAGCAGCTCATTATCCCACGGGACACTCCTTGGCAATGAGCAGTTCTTC	CASSSLSHGTLLGNEQFF
-	-	TRBJ1-5	TRBV19	TGTGCCAGTATGGGACGGAAAAATAGCAATCAGCCCCAGCATTTT	CASMGRKNSNQPQHF
-	large	TRBJ2-5	TRBV5-1	TGCGCCAGCAGCTTGGACGTTGGCCGCTTCCAAGAGACCCAGTACTTC	CASSLDVGRFQETQYF
TRBD1	-	TRBJ1-1	TRBV18	TGTGCCAGCTCACCACTCCAGGGGGACACTGAAGCTTTCTTT	CASSPLQGDTEAFF
-	-	TRBJ1-4	TRBV2	TGTGCCAGCAGCGGGCAAGATACAGCGGGGTGGGAAAAACTGTTTTTT	CASSGQDTAGWEKLFF
-	-	TRBJ2-3	TRBV28	TGTGCCAGCAGTTTATTAAGAGGCACAGATACGCAGTATTTT	CASSLLRGTDTQYF
-	-	TRBJ2-3	TRBV30	TGTGCCTGGAGAAACACAGATACGCAGTATTTT	CAWRNTDTQYF
-	-	TRBJ1-5	TRBV27	TGTGCCAGCAGAGGACACCTGCCTAATCAGCCCCAGCATTTT	CASRGHLPNQPQHF
TRBD1	few	TRBJ1-2	TRBV6-1	TGTGCCAGCAGTGAAGCTCTAAGGGACAGGGGATATGGCTACACCTTC	CASSEALRDRGYGYTF
-	few	TRBJ2-1	TRBV28	TGTGCCAGCAGTTACCAGTCGGGTGAGCAGTTCTTC	CASSYQSGEQFF
TRBD1	few	TRBJ2-7	TRBV7-9	TGTGCCAGCAGCCTGACAGGGGGCGGGGAGCAGTACTTC	CASSLTGGGEQYF
TRBD2	-	TRBJ2-1	TRBV7-2	TGTGCCAGCAGCTCTTGGACTAGCGAAGACAATGAGCAGTTCTTC	CASSSWTSEDNEQFF
TRBD2	-	TRBJ2-1	TRBV11-2	TGTGCCAGCAGTCCTTTTAGCGGGAGGTTTTACAATGAGCAGTTCTTC	CASSPFSGRFYNEQFF
-	-	TRBJ2-7	TRBV4-1	TGCGCCAGCAGCCAAGATTCGGGACCACTCTACGAGCAGTACTTC	CASSQDSGPLYEQYF
TRBD1	-	TRBJ2-3	TRBV11-1	TGTGCCAGCAGCCGCGATACCGACAGGGGGCGCGCAGATACGCAGTATTTT	CASSRDTDRGRADTQYF
-	-	TRBJ2-1	TRBV7-7	TGTGCTAGCAGCCTAACTCTAGGGCTTCAGAATGAGCAGTTCTTC	CASSLTLGLQNEQFF
-	once	TRBJ2-1	TRBV30	TGTGCCTGGGAGGACAATGAGCAGTTCTTC	CAWEDNEQFF
-	-	TRBJ1-4	TRBV6-1	TGTGCCAGCATCCCCTCGGGAAACTTGAATGAAAAACTGTTTTTT	CASIPSGNLNEKLFF
TRBD1	once	TRBJ2-1	TRBV29-1	TGCAGCGTTTCTCCGGGACAGGGAGGAAACAATGAGCAGTTCTTC	CSVSPGQGGNNEQFF
TRBD1	-	TRBJ1-1	TRBV6-5	TGTGCCAGCAGTTACCGGACAGGGGGGGACACTGAAGCTTTCTTT	CASSYRTGGDTEAFF
-	-	TRBJ2-1	TRBV19	TGTGCCAGTAGTAACAGTTTCGACAGCAATGAGCAGTTCTTC	CASSNSFDSNEQFF
-	-	TRBJ1-1	TRBV28	TGTGCCAGCTCCGTGAACACTGAAGCTTTCTTT	CASSVNTEAFF
TRBD2	-	TRBJ2-7	TRBV6-5	TGTGCCAGCAGGAGCGGGATATCTTTCTACGAGCAGTACTTC	CASRSGISFYEQYF
-	-	TRBJ2-3	TRBV7-9	TGTGCCAGCAGAGGGCAGAGCACAGATACGCAGTATTTT	CASRGQSTDTQYF